These 31 T cell receptor beta chains originate from one sample sequenced in a study of T cells in women clearing cervical HPV infection. Sequencing used immunoSEQ multiplex PCR; TCRdb keeps in-frame clones, though not all of them. This sample contains about 21,000 clones. Source material: blood buffy coat. These receptors originate from a woman between 18 and 75 years old with a cervical HPV16 infection that either progressed to CIN3+ or cleared (not recorded which).

Comment on this clone: The sequenced fragment ends 3 residues before the CDR3 boundary, so the rest is inferred from the germline J gene. The genes are TRBV19 and TRBJ2-7; TRBD2 matches at 10 bases. In germline, CDR1 is LNHDA, CDR2 SQIVND (reference sequence). Unmatched junction bases numbered 5, after V lost 2 bases and J lost 4 bases. The CDR3 sequence is 15 residues long. CDR3 sequence reads: CASSIRPAGGYEQYF. CDR3 bases read: TGTGCCAGTAGTATACGCCCAGCGGGAGGGTACGAG.

Turning to this clone: The read halts 3 residues ahead of the CDR3 end, with the missing end drawn from the germline J gene. The chain carries TRBV6-2 or TRBV6-3 and TRBJ2-7; 8 positions match TRBD1. In germline, CDR1 is MNHEY, CDR2 SVGEGT. Unmatched junction bases numbered 9, after V lost 8 bases and J lost 3 bases. The length of the CDR3 is 14 residues. CDR3 DNA, as far as it was read: TGTGCCAGCTCAGGACAGGGCGACGTCTACGAG. Residues: CASSGQGDVYE. The full-length CDR3 reads as CASSGQGDVYEQYF.

Regarding this clone: One end of the junction does not line up with germline, which may come from a read error. With the read ending 3 residues before the CDR3 end, the germline J gene is used to fill in that end. The J gene is TRBJ2-1, the V gene TRBV7-7, with D uncertain. Germline CDR1 is SSHAT and CDR2 is FNYEAQ (reference sequence). The CDR3 contains 13 residues. The chain's CDR3 is CASSNQAGNEQFF. Partial CDR3 DNA: TGTGCTAGCAGCAACCAAGCAGGCAATGAG.

Concerning this clone: Coverage ceases 3 residues before the CDR3 finishes, and the germline J gene fills in the end. The chain employs TRBV20-1 and TRBJ2-1; TRBD2 matches 11 bases. V lost 2 bases and J lost 5; bases outside the gene matches: 5. CDR1 is DFQATT and CDR2 is SNEGSKA in the germline V gene (reference sequence). The CDR3 consists of 15 residues. CDR3 DNA, as far as it was read: TGCAGTGCTAGACGACTAGCGGGGCTAAACAATGAG. It is translated as CSARRLAGLNNE. The complete CDR3 protein is CSARRLAGLNNEQFF.

Details on this clone: With the read ending 3 residues before the CDR3 end, the germline J gene is used to fill in that end. V usage is TRBV12-3 or TRBV12-4 and J usage is TRBJ2-7; D not certain. The CDR3 loop spans 15 amino acids. The V end was cut by 5 bases, the J end by 0 bases, with 14 bases between. The CDR3 DNA, read in part, is TGTGCCAGCAGTACCTCAGGTCCCCGCTCCTACGAG. As protein: CASSTSGPRSYE. The CDR3 in full is CASSTSGPRSYEQYF.

Comments on this clone: The read halts 3 residues ahead of the CDR3 end, with the missing end drawn from the germline J gene. The same CDR3 is also encoded by other DNA sequences in this sample. The chain has TRBV5-4 and TRBJ2-7; D may be TRBD1 (6 bases). Trimming cost V 0 bases and J 4 bases, with 8 bases left between them. Germline V CDR1 and CDR2: SGHNT, YYREEE (reference sequence). The CDR3 length is 13 residues. CDR3 bases read: TGTGCCAGCAGCTTGGAAGGGGGATACGAG. Its protein product is CASSLEGGYE. The CDR3 in full is CASSLEGGYEQYF.

As regards this clone: The read stops 3 residues short of the end of the CDR3; the missing end is completed from the germline J gene. The J gene is TRBJ1-2, the V gene TRBV6-1, with TRBD1 matching over 10 bases. The germline V gene has CDR1 MNHNS and CDR2 SASEGT. The length of the CDR3 is 14 residues. Here the CDR3 reads CASSGRQGANPYTF. The sequenced CDR3 bases are TGTGCCAGCAGTGGAAGACAGGGGGCGAATCCC.

As regards this clone: The read halts 3 residues ahead of the CDR3 end, with the missing end drawn from the germline J gene. Other nucleotide sequences from this sample produce the same CDR3. The chain links TRBV19 to TRBJ1-1, with 11 bases aligning to TRBD1. Germline V gives CDR1 LNHDA, CDR2 SQIVND (reference sequence). The trim removed 3 bases at V and 4 bases at J, leaving 1 base unmatched. The CDR3 is made up of 14 amino acids. The CDR3 region is CASSIGTGGTEAFF. The sequenced part of the CDR3 DNA is TGTGCCAGTAGTATTGGGACAGGGGGCACTGAA.

On this clone: The read ends 3 residues before the CDR3 terminus; that terminus is restored from the germline J gene. V usage is TRBV20-1 and J usage is TRBJ2-7; maybe TRBD1 (6 bases). The CDR3 is 12 residues long. V was pared by 6 bases and J by 6 bases, with 15 bases between. Germline V gene sequence: CDR1 DFQATT, CDR2 SNEGSKA (reference sequence). Here the CDR3 reads CSARNQGPEQYF. CDR3 bases read: TGCAGTGCCCGAAACCAGGGGCCCGAG.

Comment on this clone: The CDR3 extends 3 residues past the end of the read, so its final part is completed from the germline J gene. The genes are TRBV28 and TRBJ1-2; 7 bases agree with TRBD1. The CDR3 loop spans 16 amino acids. The ends lost 5 bases at V and 5 bases at J; junction bases unmatched: 14. Germline V gene sequence: CDR1 MDHEN, CDR2 SYDVKM. Partial CDR3 DNA: TGTGCCAGCAGTCCCTTTCCACCGGGACAGTCTTATGGC. Translated: CASSPFPPGQSYG. The full-length CDR3 reads as CASSPFPPGQSYGYTF.

About this clone: The read terminates 3 residues before the CDR3 end, so the remaining end is supplied by the germline J gene. This chain connects TRBV6-4 to TRBJ2-3, with TRBD2 matching over 16 bases. The CDR3 spans 16 residues. Germline V gene lookup returns CDR1 MRHNA and CDR2 SNTAGT. V shed 6 bases and J 4 bases; nucleotides not matched to a gene: 4. The sequenced CDR3 bases are TGTGCCAGCAGCCAGGGACTAGCGGGAGGGGCAGATACG. Amino acids: CASSQGLAGGADT. The entire CDR3 reads CASSQGLAGGADTQYF.

A note on this clone: The read gets to within 3 residues of the CDR3 end, and the germline J gene fills in the rest. The chain couples TRBV5-5 to TRBJ2-3, with 7 bases aligning to TRBD2. J gave up 5 bases and V 2 bases, and 8 bases lay outside the gene matches. There are 15 residues in the CDR3. Germline lookup yields CDR1 SGHKS and CDR2 YYEKEE (reference sequence). CDR3 in amino acids: CASSFGSAGLDTQYF. The CDR3 DNA, read in part, is TGTGCCAGCAGCTTTGGATCAGCGGGACTAGATACG.

Regarding this clone: The missing CDR3 end, 3 residues past where the read stops, is filled in from the germline J gene. The chain couples TRBV4-1 to TRBJ2-3, with 9 bases matching TRBD1. The CDR3 is made up of 17 amino acids. V lost 3 bases and J lost 1; bases outside the gene matches: 8. Germline V gene sequence: CDR1 MGHRA, CDR2 YSYEKL. The CDR3 region is CASSQRGQGVGTDTQYF. The CDR3 bases that were read are TGCGCCAGCAGCCAGAGGGGACAGGGAGTGGGCACAGATACG.

Comments on this clone: The DNA ends 3 residues before the CDR3 does, and the rest of the CDR3 is filled in from the germline J gene. The rearrangement uses TRBV5-1 and TRBJ2-5; TRBD2 agrees at 7 bases. Germline lookup yields CDR1 SGHRS and CDR2 YFSETQ. The V gene end was trimmed by 0 bases and the J gene end by 0 bases; junction bases not matched to a gene: 2. The CDR3 sequence is 15 residues long. The CDR3 protein is CASSLGGTNQETQYF. The covered CDR3 bases are TGCGCCAGCAGCTTGGGGGGGACTAACCAAGAGACC.

Details on this clone: The missing CDR3 end, 3 residues past where the read stops, is filled in from the germline J gene. The chain employs TRBV7-3 and TRBJ1-1; 12 nucleotides align to TRBD1. The CDR3 runs to 16 residues. Germline lookup yields CDR1 SGHTA and CDR2 FQGTGA. Trimming at V came to 5 bases and at J to 5 bases, leaving 9 bases not matched to a gene. The CDR3 DNA, read in part, is TGTGCCAGCAGCCCTGGGACAGGGGGCAGGTGGACTGAA. It is translated as CASSPGTGGRWTE. The full CDR3 protein reads CASSPGTGGRWTEAFF.

As to this clone: The CDR3 extends 3 residues past the end of the read, so its final part is completed from the germline J gene. The V gene is TRBV12-3 or TRBV12-4, the J gene TRBJ2-3, with D tentatively TRBD2 (5 bases). This CDR3 region has 15 residues. Trimming stripped 7 bases from V and 4 bases from J, with 18 bases between. This CDR3 is CASTTREGLADTQYF. The CDR3 DNA, read in part, is TGTGCCAGCACCACACGAGAGGGTTTGGCAGATACG.

Regarding this clone: The CDR3 extends 3 residues past the end of the read, so its final part is completed from the germline J gene. The chain combines TRBV18 with TRBJ2-7, with D possibly TRBD1 on 6 matching bases. Germline loops: CDR1 KGHSH, CDR2 LQKENI. This CDR3 comprises 16 residues. The V and J ends lost 3 bases and 5 bases respectively, with 20 bases between them. Here the CDR3 reads CASSPNRASSYNEQYF. The sequenced CDR3 bases are TGTGCCAGCTCACCCAACAGGGCGAGCTCCTACAACGAG.

Regarding this clone: The sequenced fragment ends 3 residues before the CDR3 boundary, so the rest is inferred from the germline J gene. This chain joins TRBV19 and TRBJ1-6; D remains ambiguous. Trimming stripped 7 bases from V and 8 bases from J, with 18 bases between. The germline V gene encodes CDR1 LNHDA and CDR2 SQIVND (reference sequence). This CDR3 comprises 15 residues. The CDR3 here is CASTRTLDFYSPLHF. CDR3 bases read: TGTGCCAGTACGAGGACTCTCGACTTTTATTCACCC.

In regard to this clone: The CDR3 end is not reached by the read, which stops 3 residues before it; the germline J gene fills it in. The chain employs TRBV30 and TRBJ2-7; TRBD1 agrees at 9 bases. V lost 1 base and J lost 5; bases outside the gene matches: 6. The CDR3 is 14 amino acids. Germline V CDR1 and CDR2: GTSNPN, SVGIG (reference sequence). CDR3 in amino acids: CAWSGTGELHEQYF. Incomplete CDR3 DNA: TGTGCCTGGAGTGGGACAGGGGAGCTCCACGAG.

On this clone itself: The read comes to an end 3 residues before the CDR3 does, leaving the germline J gene to fill in the end. The V gene is TRBV20-1, the J gene TRBJ1-2; D remains ambiguous. Per germline, CDR1 DFQATT and CDR2 SNEGSKA (reference sequence). The V end was cut by 2 bases, the J end by 2 bases, with 6 bases between. The CDR3 extends over 12 amino acids. The chain's CDR3 is CSARKGNYGYTF. The sequenced CDR3 bases are TGCAGTGCTAGAAAAGGGAACTATGGC.

The sequenced CDR3 bases are TGTGCCAGCAGTCCCGCTCAGGGATCTCAGCCC. This translates into CASSPAQGSQP. The CDR3 reads in full as CASSPAQGSQPQHF. The chain is built from TRBV28 and TRBJ1-5; tentatively, D is TRBD1 (5 bases). The read ends 3 residues before the CDR3 terminus; that terminus is restored from the germline J gene. Germline CDR1 reads MDHEN; CDR2 reads SYDVKM. The V gene lost 5 bases and the J gene lost 6 bases, with 14 bases spanning the gap. The CDR3 covers 14 residues.

In regard to this clone: The read terminates 3 residues before the CDR3 end, so the remaining end is supplied by the germline J gene. The rearrangement joins TRBV2 to TRBJ2-1; 13 bases align to TRBD2. With 5 bases clipped from V and 5 bases from J, the junction kept 9 bases outside the gene matches. There are 17 residues in the CDR3. CDR1 and CDR2 (germline): SNHLY, FYNNEI. Partial CDR3 DNA: TGTGCCAGCAGTTACGGACTAGCGGGAGCCCTACACAATGAG. Its translation: CASSYGLAGALHNE. The full CDR3 reads CASSYGLAGALHNEQFF.

Turning to this clone: The CDR3 goes on 3 residues after the read ends, and that part is filled in from the germline J gene. V gene TRBV19 combines with J gene TRBJ1-4; 7 bases are a match to TRBD1. The junction had 2 bases not matched to a gene; V was cut back by 3 bases and J by 1 base. CDR3 length: 15 amino acids. The V gene's germline CDR1 is LNHDA and CDR2 SQIVND (reference sequence). CDR3 DNA, as far as it was read: TGTGCCAGTAGTATGGGACAGATAACTAATGAAAAA. Its protein product is CASSMGQITNEK. The CDR3 in full is CASSMGQITNEKLFF.

A word on this clone: The read comes to an end 3 residues before the CDR3 does, leaving the germline J gene to fill in the end. V is TRBV5-1 and J is TRBJ1-5, with D possibly matching TRBD1 (6 bases). Germline loops: CDR1 SGHRS, CDR2 YFSETQ. Trimming shortened V by 4 bases and J by 8 bases, and 16 bases separated the two germline ends. CDR3 length equals 14 residues. The CDR3 loop is CASSPGQPGEPQHF. The sequenced CDR3 bases are TGCGCCAGCAGCCCCGGACAGCCCGGGGAGCCC.

Details on this clone: Read data end 3 residues before the CDR3 end; the end is taken from the germline J gene. The rearrangement uses TRBV7-9 and TRBJ2-7; D call uncertain. This CDR3 spans 12 amino acids. Germline values: CDR1 SEHNR, CDR2 FQNEAQ (reference sequence). V gave up 7 bases and J gave up 1 base, with 8 bases separating them. Incomplete CDR3 DNA: TGTGCCAGCACTTCCGGGTCCTACGAG. It is translated as CASTSGSYE. The full CDR3 reads CASTSGSYEQYF.

Remarks on this clone: The CDR3 end falls 3 residues outside the read, so it is completed with the germline J gene. This rearrangement joins TRBV5-4 to TRBJ1-6; 9 bases map to TRBD1. This CDR3 comprises 16 residues. The germline V gene encodes CDR1 SGHNT and CDR2 YYREEE (reference sequence). With V trimmed by 0 bases and J by 7 bases, 5 bases remained unmatched. CDR3 bases read: TGTGCCAGCAGCTTGGTCGGGACAGGGCCCAATTCACCC. Protein product: CASSLVGTGPNSP. The full CDR3 sequence reads CASSLVGTGPNSPLHF.

Regarding this clone: The missing CDR3 end, 3 residues past where the read stops, is filled in from the germline J gene. Additional DNA sequences in this sample encode the identical CDR3. The V gene is TRBV18, the J gene TRBJ1-6; 7 nucleotides agree with TRBD1. This CDR3 comprises 14 residues. Trimming removed 3 bases from V and 9 bases from J; junction bases left unmatched: 5. Germline CDR1 is KGHSH and CDR2 is LQKENI. The covered CDR3 bases are TGTGCCAGCTCACCGGACAGGCCGGTTTCACCC. This codes for CASSPDRPVSP. The full CDR3 sequence reads CASSPDRPVSPLHF.

As regards this clone: The read terminates 3 residues before the CDR3 end, so the remaining end is supplied by the germline J gene. The chain carries TRBV5-6 and TRBJ2-1; 14 bases are a match to TRBD2. Germline CDR1 is SGHDT and CDR2 is YYEEEE. With V trimmed by 3 bases and J by 5 bases, 1 base remained unmatched. The CDR3 length is 15 residues. Here the CDR3 reads CASSWGLAGDNEQFF. Incomplete CDR3 DNA: TGTGCCAGCAGCTGGGGACTAGCGGGGGACAATGAG.

This chain's CDR3 is CASSFQRLMSNTGELFF. The covered CDR3 bases are TGTGCCAGTAGTTTCCAGCGCCTAATGTCGAACACCGGGGAG. V is TRBV19 and J is TRBJ2-2, with D unresolved. The read stops 3 residues short of the end of the CDR3; the missing end is completed from the germline J gene. Trimming took 5 bases from V and 0 from J, leaving 16 bases between them. Per germline, CDR1 LNHDA and CDR2 SQIVND (reference sequence). CDR3 length: 17 amino acids.

Points on this clone: The sequence runs out 3 residues before the end of the CDR3; the remainder is reconstructed from the germline J gene. The chain employs TRBV9 and TRBJ1-4, with 7 positions matching TRBD1. J gave up 4 bases and V 4 bases, and 7 bases lay outside the gene matches. Germline CDR1 and CDR2: SGDLS and YYNGEE. This CDR3 has 15 residues. The sequenced CDR3 bases are TGTGCCAGCAGCCCGATGGGACAGATTAATGAAAAA. It encodes CASSPMGQINEK. The whole CDR3 sequence is CASSPMGQINEKLFF. Full variable domain (outside the CDR3, taken from reference TRBV9 and TRBJ1-4): DSGVTQTPKHLITATGQRVTLRCSPRSGDLSVYWYQQSLDQGLQFLIQYYNGEERAKGNILERFSAQQFPDLHSELNLSSLELGDSALYFCASSPMGQINEKLFFGSGTQLSVL.

Concerning this clone itself: Its ends do not fully match the called genes, so a read error is possible. The read terminates 3 residues ahead of where the CDR3 ends, so the germline J gene completes it. This chain connects TRBV5-1 to TRBJ2-3, with D possibly being TRBD1 (5 bases). CDR1 is SGHRS and CDR2 is YFSETQ in the germline V gene. The CDR3 contains 16 residues. CDR3 protein: CTSSLTVTLSTDTQYF. The sequenced part of the CDR3 DNA is TGCACCAGCAGCTTGACAGTGACACTCAGCACAGATACG.